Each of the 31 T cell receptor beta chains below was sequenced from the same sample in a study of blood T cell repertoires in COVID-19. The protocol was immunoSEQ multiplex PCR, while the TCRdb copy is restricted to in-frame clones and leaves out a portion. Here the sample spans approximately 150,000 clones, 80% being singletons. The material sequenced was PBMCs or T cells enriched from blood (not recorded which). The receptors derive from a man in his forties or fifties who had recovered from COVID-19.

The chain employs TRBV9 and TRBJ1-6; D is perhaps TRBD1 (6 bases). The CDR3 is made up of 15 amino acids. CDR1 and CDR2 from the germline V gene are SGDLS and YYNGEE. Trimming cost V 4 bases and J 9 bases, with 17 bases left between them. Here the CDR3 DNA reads TGTGCCAGCAGCCTTAGGGGGGGGGCCGGTTCACCCCTCCACTTT. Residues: CASSLRGGAGSPLHF.

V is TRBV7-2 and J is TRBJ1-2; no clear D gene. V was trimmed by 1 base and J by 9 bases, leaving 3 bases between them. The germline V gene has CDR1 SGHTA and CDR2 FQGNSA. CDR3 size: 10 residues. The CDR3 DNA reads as TGTGCCAGCAGCTTAGTCAGCTACACCTTC. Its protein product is CASSLVSYTF.

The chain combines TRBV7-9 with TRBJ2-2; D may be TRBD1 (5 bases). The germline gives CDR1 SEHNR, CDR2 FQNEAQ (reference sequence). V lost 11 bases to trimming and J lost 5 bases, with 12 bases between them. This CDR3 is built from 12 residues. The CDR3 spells CALRGATGELFF. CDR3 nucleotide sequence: TGTGCCCTAAGGGGCGCGACCGGGGAGCTGTTTTTT.

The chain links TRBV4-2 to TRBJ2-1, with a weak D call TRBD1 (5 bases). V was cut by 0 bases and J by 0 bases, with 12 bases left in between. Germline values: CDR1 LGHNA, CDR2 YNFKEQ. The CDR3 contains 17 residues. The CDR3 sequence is CASSQDPGNPSYNEQFF. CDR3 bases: TGTGCCAGCAGCCAAGATCCAGGGAACCCCTCCTACAATGAGCAGTTCTTC.

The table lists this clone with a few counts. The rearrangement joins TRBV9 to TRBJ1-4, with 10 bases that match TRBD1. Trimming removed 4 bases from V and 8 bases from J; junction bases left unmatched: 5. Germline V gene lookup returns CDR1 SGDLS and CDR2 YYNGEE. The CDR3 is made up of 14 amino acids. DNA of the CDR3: TGTGCCAGCAGCACAGGACAGGGGGGCGAAAAACTGTTTTTT. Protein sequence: CASSTGQGGEKLFF.

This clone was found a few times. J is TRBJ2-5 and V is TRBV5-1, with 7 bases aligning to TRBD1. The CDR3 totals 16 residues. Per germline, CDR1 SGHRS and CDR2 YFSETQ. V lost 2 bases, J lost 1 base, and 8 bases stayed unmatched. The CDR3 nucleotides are TGCGCCAGCAGCTTCACCACAGGGGTAATCCAAGAGACCCAGTACTTC. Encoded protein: CASSFTTGVIQETQYF. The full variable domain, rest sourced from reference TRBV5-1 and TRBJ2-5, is KAGVTQTPRYLIKTRGQQVTLSCSPISGHRSVSWYQQTPGQGLQFLFEYFSETQRNKGNFPGRFSGRQFSNSRSEMNVSTLELGDSALYLCASSFTTGVIQETQYFGPGTRLLVL.

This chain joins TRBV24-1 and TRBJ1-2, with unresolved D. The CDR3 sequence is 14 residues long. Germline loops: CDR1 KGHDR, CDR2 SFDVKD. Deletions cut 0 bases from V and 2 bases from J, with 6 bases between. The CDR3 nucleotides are TGTGCCACCAGTGATTTGACCAGAAACTATGGCTACACCTTC. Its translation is CATSDLTRNYGYTF.

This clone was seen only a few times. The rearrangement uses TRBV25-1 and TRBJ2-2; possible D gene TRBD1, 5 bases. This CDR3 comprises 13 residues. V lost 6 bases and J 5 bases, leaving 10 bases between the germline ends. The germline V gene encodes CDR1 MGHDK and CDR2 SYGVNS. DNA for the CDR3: TGTGCCAGCAGGACAGAAACTACCGGGGAGCTGTTTTTT. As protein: CASRTETTGELFF.

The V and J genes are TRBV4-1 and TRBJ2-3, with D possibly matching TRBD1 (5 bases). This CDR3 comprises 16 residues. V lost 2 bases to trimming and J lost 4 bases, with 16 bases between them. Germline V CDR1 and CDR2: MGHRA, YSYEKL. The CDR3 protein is CASSQSKVGVADTQYF. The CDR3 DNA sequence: TGCGCCAGCAGCCAAAGTAAGGTAGGGGTGGCAGATACGCAGTATTTT.

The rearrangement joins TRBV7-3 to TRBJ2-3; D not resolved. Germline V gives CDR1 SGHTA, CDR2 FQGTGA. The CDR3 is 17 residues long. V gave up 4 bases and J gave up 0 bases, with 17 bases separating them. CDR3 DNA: TGTGCCAGCAGCTCCCCTTCGACTGGAATTAGCACAGATACGCAGTATTTT. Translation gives CASSSPSTGISTDTQYF.

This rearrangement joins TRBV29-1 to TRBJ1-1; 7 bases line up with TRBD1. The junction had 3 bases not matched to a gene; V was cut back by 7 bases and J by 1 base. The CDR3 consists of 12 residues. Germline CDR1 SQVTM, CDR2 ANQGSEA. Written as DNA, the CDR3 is TGCAGCGCCCGGACAGGGAACACTGAAGCTTTCTTT. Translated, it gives CSARTGNTEAFF.

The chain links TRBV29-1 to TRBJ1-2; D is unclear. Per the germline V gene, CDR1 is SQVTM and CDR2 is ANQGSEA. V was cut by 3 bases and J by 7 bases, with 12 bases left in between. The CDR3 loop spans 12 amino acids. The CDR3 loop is CSVEGGKGGYTF. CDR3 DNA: TGCAGCGTTGAGGGAGGGAAGGGTGGCTACACCTTC. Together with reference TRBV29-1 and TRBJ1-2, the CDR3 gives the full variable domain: SAVISQKPSRDICQRGTSLTIQCQVDSQVTMMFWYRQQPGQSLTLIATANQGSEATYESGFVIDKFPISRPNLTFSTLTVSNMSPEDSSIYLCSVEGGKGGYTFGSGTRLTVV.

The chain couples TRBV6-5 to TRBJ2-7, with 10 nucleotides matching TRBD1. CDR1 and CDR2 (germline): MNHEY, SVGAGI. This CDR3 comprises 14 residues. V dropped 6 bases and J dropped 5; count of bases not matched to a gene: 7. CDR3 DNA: TGTGCCAGCAGCGCAAGGGACAGGGGCGACGAGCAGTACTTC. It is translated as CASSARDRGDEQYF.

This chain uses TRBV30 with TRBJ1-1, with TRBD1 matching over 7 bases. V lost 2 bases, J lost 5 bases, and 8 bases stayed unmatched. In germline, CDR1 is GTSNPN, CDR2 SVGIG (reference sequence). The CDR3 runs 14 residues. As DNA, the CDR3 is TGTGCCTGGAGTTCCCAGACAGGGAGGACTGAAGCTTTCTTT. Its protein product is CAWSSQTGRTEAFF.

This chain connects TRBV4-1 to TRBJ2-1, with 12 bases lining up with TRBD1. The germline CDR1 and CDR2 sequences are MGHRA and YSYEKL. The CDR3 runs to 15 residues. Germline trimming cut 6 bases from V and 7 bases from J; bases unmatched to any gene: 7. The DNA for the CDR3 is TGCGCCAGCAGGCGGGGGACAGGGGGCAAGAATGAGCAGTTCTTC. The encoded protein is CASRRGTGGKNEQFF.

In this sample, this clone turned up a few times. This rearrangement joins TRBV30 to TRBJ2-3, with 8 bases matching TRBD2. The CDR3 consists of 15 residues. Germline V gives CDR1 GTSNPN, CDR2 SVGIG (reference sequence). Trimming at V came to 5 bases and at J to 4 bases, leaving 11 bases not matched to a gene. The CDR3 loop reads CAWGKLGGAADTQYF. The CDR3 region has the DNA TGTGCCTGGGGGAAACTCGGGGGGGCCGCAGATACGCAGTATTTT.

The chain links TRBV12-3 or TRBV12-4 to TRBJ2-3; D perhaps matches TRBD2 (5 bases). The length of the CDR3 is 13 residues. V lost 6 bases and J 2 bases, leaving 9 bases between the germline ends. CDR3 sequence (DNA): TGTGCCAGCAGCCGGGGATACACAGATACGCAGTATTTT. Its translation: CASSRGYTDTQYF.

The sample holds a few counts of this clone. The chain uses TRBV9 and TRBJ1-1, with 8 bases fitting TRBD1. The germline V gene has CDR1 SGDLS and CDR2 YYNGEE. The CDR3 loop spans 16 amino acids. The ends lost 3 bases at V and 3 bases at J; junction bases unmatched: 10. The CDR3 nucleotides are TGTGCCAGCAGCGCTCGATTGCAGGGGGCCGACACTGAAGCTTTCTTT. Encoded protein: CASSARLQGADTEAFF.

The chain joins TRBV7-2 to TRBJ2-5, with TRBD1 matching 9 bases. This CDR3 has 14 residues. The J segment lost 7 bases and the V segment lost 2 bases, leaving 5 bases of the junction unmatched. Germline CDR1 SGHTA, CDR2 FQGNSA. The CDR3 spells CASSLHGQGSTQYF. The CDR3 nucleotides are TGTGCCAGCAGCTTACATGGACAGGGGTCGACCCAGTACTTC.

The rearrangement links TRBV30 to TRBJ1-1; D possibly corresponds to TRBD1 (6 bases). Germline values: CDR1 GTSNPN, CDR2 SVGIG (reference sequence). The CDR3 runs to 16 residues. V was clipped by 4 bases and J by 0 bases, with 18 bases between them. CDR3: CAWTGTRTLMNTEAFF. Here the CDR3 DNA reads TGTGCCTGGACCGGGACACGGACACTCATGAACACTGAAGCTTTCTTT.

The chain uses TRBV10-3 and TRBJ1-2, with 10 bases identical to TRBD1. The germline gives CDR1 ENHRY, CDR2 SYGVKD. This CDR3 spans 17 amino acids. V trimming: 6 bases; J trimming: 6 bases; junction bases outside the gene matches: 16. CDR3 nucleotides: TGTGCCATCAGGGCCCAATCGAGGCTGACAGGGGGCGATGGCTACACCTTC. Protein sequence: CAIRAQSRLTGGDGYTF.

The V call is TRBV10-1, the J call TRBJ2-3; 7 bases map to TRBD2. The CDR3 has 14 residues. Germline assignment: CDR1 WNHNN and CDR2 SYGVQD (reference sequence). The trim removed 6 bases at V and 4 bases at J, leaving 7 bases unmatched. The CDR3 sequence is CASSAGLAADTQYF. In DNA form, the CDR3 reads TGCGCCAGCAGCGCGGGCCTAGCGGCAGATACGCAGTATTTT.

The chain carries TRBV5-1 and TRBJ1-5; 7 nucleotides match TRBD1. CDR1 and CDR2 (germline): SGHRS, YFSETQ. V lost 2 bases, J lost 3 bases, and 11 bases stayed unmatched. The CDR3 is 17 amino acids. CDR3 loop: CASSLLPNRGPNQPQHF. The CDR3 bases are TGCGCCAGCAGCTTACTCCCGAACAGGGGTCCCAATCAGCCCCAGCATTTT. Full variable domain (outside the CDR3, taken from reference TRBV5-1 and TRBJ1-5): KAGVTQTPRYLIKTRGQQVTLSCSPISGHRSVSWYQQTPGQGLQFLFEYFSETQRNKGNFPGRFSGRQFSNSRSEMNVSTLELGDSALYLCASSLLPNRGPNQPQHFGDGTRLSIL.

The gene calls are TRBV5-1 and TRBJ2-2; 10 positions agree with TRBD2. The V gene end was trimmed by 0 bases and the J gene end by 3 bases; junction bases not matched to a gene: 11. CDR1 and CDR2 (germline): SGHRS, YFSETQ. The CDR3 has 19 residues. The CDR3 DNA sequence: TGCGCCAGCAGCTTGGAATCGATTAGCGGGGGGCTATACACCGGGGAGCTGTTTTTT. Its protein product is CASSLESISGGLYTGELFF.

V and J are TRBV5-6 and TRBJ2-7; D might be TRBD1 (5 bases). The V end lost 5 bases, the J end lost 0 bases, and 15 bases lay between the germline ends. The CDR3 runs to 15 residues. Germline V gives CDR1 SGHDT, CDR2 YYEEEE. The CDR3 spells CASRSGLTSSYEQYV. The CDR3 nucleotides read TGTGCCAGCAGATCAGGGTTAACCTCCTCCTACGAGCAGTACGTC.

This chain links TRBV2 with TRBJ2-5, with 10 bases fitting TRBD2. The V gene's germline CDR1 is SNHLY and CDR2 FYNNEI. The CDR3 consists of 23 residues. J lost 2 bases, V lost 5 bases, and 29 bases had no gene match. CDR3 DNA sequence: TGTGCCAGCAGTAAGAAATGGGGTCCCAAGGCTAGCGGGGGCCCTTCGAGGCAAGAGACCCAGTACTTC. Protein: CASSKKWGPKASGGPSRQETQYF.

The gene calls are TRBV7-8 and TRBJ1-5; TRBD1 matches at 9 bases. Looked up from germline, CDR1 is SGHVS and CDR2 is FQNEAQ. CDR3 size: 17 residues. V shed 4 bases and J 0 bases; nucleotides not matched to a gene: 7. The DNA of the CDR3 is TGTGCCAGCAGCTGGAGACAGGGGGGGAATAGCAATCAGCCCCAGCATTTT. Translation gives CASSWRQGGNSNQPQHF.

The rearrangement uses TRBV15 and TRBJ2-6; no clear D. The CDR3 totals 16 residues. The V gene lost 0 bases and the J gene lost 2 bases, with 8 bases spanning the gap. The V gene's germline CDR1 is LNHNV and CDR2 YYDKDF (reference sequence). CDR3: CATSRDSVPGANVLTF. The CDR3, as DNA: TGTGCCACCAGCAGAGATAGTGTGCCTGGGGCCAACGTCCTGACTTTC.

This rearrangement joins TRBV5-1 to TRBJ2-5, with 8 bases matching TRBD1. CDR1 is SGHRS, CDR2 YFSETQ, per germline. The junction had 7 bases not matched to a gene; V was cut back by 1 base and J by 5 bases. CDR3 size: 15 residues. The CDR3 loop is CASSLWPRQGETQYF. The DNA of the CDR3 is TGCGCCAGCAGCTTGTGGCCTCGACAGGGGGAGACCCAGTACTTC.

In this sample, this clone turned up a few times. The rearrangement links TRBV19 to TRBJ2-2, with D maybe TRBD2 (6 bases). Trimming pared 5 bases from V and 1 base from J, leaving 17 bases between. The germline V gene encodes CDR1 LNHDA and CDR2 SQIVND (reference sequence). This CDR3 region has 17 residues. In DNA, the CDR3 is TGTGCCAGTAGTGCCCCCTGGGGGGTCTGGAACACCGGGGAGCTGTTTTTT. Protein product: CASSAPWGVWNTGELFF.

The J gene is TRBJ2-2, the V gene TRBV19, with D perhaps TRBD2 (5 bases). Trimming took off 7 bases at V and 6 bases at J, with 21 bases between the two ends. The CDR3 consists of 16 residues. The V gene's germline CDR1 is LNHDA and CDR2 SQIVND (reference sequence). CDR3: CASTALVDRRPGELFF. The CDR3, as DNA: TGTGCCAGTACCGCTCTCGTAGACCGGAGGCCCGGGGAGCTGTTTTTT.